The text below deals with one T cell receptor (beta chain). As yet, its antigen is unknown. This sample was taken from a study of identical twins. Whole-study findings and limits: Cross-sectional statistics, not tracking of the same donors, supported the conclusions.

Using its own MiXCR run on the 5' RACE reads, TCRdb lists one record per CDR3 protein. This sample has approximately 210,000 distinct CDR3 sequences, with 5% to 7% found just once. Per germline, CDR1 WSHSY and CDR2 SAAADI. The CDR3 sequence is 15 residues long. Trimming took 5 bases from V and 0 from J; bases not matched to a gene: 3. The same specimen was also included in a second study, on T cells expressing NK-cell markers. Per that paper: One of the eight sequenced donors was seronegative, whereas the other seven were HCMV-seropositive.

This sequence joins TRBV10-2 and TRBJ2-7; 11 nucleotides line up with TRBD2. Sequenced material: CD8+ T cells sorted from blood. The TCR comes from a woman between 18 and 29 years old in good health. The CDR3 nucleotides are TGCGCCAGCAGTCCTAGCGGGGGGATCTCCTACGAGCAGTACTTC. This gives the protein CASSPSGGISYEQYF.